This T cell receptor (beta chain) stems from a study of blood T cell repertoires in COVID-19. About the study: Specimens from acute and convalescent COVID-19 originated in the United States, Italy and Spain. The analysed material was cDNA or gDNA that came from T cells, B-cell-depleted T cells, or PBMCs.

Original data processing: Reference gene primer amplification gave nucleated cell count estimates. Clones were read by immunoSEQ multiplex PCR, and TCRdb kept only the in-frame ones, dropping some. The DNA gave D and trimming, while V, J and clone size come from that table. Among 180,000 or so clones, more than 70% were seen once, and the ten largest hold roughly 2.6%. The CDR3 spans 16 residues. Germline-derived CDR1 and CDR2 are SGHKS and YYEKEE (reference sequence). V lost 0 bases and J 3 bases, leaving 15 bases between the germline ends. This TCR was sampled from a man aged 40-55 years with active or convalescent COVID-19. The specimen sequenced was peripheral blood. The rearrangement uses TRBV5-5 and TRBJ1-2; D is unclear. In DNA form, the CDR3 reads TGTGCCAGCAGCTTGGCCCGGGTCGTTTGGGACTATGGCTACACCTTC. Residues: CASSLARVVWDYGYTF.